A single sample gave rise to the 5 T cell receptor beta chains below, sequenced in a study of blood T cells in healthy people across ages. Alongside a J-beta primer mix, a sample-barcoded 5' primer served in a second PCR lasting about 6 to 11 cycles. TCRdb passed the 5' RACE reads through MiXCR, listing each CDR3 protein once. The table has under 2,000,000 distinct CDR3 sequences, around 48% seen once. Sequenced input: blood. The receptors shown here come from a woman aged 40 to 50 in good health.

CDR3 sequence reads: CASAGLQTQYF. In DNA form, the CDR3 reads TGTGCGTCCGCAGGGCTACAGACCCAGTACTTC. This rearrangement joins TRBV28 to TRBJ2-5, with a possible D match to TRBD1 (5 bases). The length of the CDR3 is 11 residues. Germline V gene data show CDR1 as MDHEN and CDR2 as SYDVKM.

The rearrangement joins TRBV10-3 to TRBJ2-1; D gene uncertain. V lost 5 bases and J lost 0, with 14 bases in between. The germline V gene has CDR1 ENHRY and CDR2 SYGVKD. The CDR3 has 16 residues. DNA for the CDR3: TGTGCCATCAGTAAGGGCGGTCTGAGCTCCTACAATGAGCAGTTCTTC. It translates to CAISKGGLSSYNEQFF.

This clonotype appeared a few times. The V gene is TRBV12-3 or TRBV12-4, the J gene TRBJ1-1, with a weak D call TRBD1 (6 bases). V was shortened by 8 bases and J by 1 base, with 8 bases between the two germline ends. The CDR3 length is 12 residues. The CDR3 region is CASPTGNTEAFF. In DNA form, the CDR3 reads TGTGCCAGCCCGACAGGGAACACTGAAGCTTTCTTT.

This clonotype turned up a few times. The gene calls are TRBV3-1 and TRBJ2-1; TRBD2 is a possible D gene (6 bases). The CDR3 extends over 15 amino acids. Between the trimmed V and J ends, which lost 3 bases and 7 bases, there was a span of 16 bases. CDR1 is LGHDT, CDR2 YNNKEL, per germline (reference sequence). The CDR3 loop is CASSQGLLGANEQFF. The CDR3 nucleotides are TGTGCCAGCAGCCAGGGACTGTTAGGAGCTAATGAGCAGTTCTTC.

V usage is TRBV7-9 and J usage is TRBJ2-3; no definite D call. Trimming stripped 5 bases from V and 3 bases from J, with 12 bases between. The V gene's germline CDR1 is SEHNR and CDR2 FQNEAQ (reference sequence). This CDR3 region has 14 residues. CDR3 coding DNA: TGTGCCAGCAGCCCCTCGACATGGACAGATACGCAGTATTTT. Encoded protein: CASSPSTWTDTQYF.